This T cell receptor beta chain was obtained from a study of T-cell reconstitution after alpha-beta-depleted transplantation in children. Germline V gene sequence: CDR1 WNHNN, CDR2 SYGVQD (reference sequence). This CDR3 region has 11 residues. V was cut by 3 bases and J by 6 bases, with 6 bases left in between. Preparation of the TCRbeta library was carried out with unique molecular identifiers. Via MiXCR, TCRdb re-called the PCR reads, giving one row per CDR3 protein. The sample has about 350,000 distinct CDR3 sequences, approximately 12% seen once; the top ten hold approximately 4.2%. This specimen was PBMCs, taken from the stem cell graft. This chain uses TRBV10-1 with TRBJ2-7; D uncertain. This TCR came from a human donor who donated a stem cell graft to a child with Fanconi anemia. The CDR3 here is CASSDGLEQYF. The CDR3 DNA follows: TGCGCCAGCAGTGACGGCCTCGAGCAGTACTTC.